The clone carrying this TCR beta chain turned up a few times. Its antigen is undetermined. TCRdb passed the reads through MiXCR, listing each CDR3 protein once. The table has 900,000 to 950,000 distinct CDR3 sequences, around 32% seen once. The data were taken from a study of T cell repertoires in cytomegalovirus infection. About the research overall: HLA-B-restricted CMV epitopes that are well studied were used alongside recently identified HLA-C-restricted ones. A matching HLA type, together with CMV infection, was signaled by public TCR beta signatures. Overall study results and limits: CMV-specific TCR beta clonotypes restricted by HLA-C were the ones dominating the ex vivo response. Cumulative frequency (of public TCR beta family members) identified carriers of CMV plus the relevant HLA.

The CDR3 loop spans 15 amino acids. V dropped 0 bases and J dropped 5 bases, with 14 bases sitting between them. Germline V gene sequence: CDR1 LGHDT, CDR2 YNNKEL (reference sequence). The TCR sequence derives from a human donor in good health (CMV status not recorded). Some clones in this sample may be carry-over from other donors' samples. The chain is built from TRBV3-1 and TRBJ2-7; D might be TRBD2 (5 bases). The material sequenced was cultured CD8+ T cells from PBMCs, taken from culture after CMV antigen stimulation. The CDR3 nucleotides are TGTGCCAGCAGCCAAGAGGTGGGAGCGGCTCACGAGCAGTACTTC. It encodes CASSQEVGAAHEQYF.